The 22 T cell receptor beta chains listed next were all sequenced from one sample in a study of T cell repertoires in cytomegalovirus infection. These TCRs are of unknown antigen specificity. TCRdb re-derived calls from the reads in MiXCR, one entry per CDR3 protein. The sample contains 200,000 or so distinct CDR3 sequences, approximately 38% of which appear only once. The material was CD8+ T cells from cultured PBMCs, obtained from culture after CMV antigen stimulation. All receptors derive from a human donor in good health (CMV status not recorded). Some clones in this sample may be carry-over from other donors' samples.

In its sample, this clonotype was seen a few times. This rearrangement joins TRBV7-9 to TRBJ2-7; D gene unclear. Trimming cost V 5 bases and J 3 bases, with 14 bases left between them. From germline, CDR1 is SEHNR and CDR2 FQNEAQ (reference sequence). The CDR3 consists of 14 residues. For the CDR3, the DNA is TGTGCCAGCAGCAGGGCCCTTACTCACTACGAGCAGTACTTC. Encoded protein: CASSRALTHYEQYF.

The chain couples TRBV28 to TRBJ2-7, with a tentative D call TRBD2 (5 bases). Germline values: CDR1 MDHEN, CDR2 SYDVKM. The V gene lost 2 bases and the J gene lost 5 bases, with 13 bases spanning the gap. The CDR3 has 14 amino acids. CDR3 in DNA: TGTGCCAGCAGTTTAATTGAGGGCACCCACGAGCAGTACTTC. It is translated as CASSLIEGTHEQYF.

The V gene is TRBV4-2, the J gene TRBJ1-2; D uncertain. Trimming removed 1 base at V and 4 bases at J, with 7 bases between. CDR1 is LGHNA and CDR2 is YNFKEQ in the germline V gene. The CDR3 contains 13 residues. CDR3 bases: TGTGCCAGCAGCCAAGGGACCGGCTATGGCTACACCTTC. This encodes CASSQGTGYGYTF.

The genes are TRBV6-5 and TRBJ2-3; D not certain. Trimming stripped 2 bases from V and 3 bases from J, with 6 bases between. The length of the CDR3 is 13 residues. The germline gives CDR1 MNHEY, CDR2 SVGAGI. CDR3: CASSYGITDTQYF. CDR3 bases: TGTGCCAGCAGTTACGGAATTACAGATACGCAGTATTTT.

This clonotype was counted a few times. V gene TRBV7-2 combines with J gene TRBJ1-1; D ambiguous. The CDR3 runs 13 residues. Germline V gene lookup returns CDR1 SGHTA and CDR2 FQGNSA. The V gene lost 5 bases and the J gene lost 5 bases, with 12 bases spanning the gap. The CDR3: CASSEAPNTEAFF. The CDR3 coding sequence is TGTGCCAGCAGCGAGGCGCCGAATACTGAAGCTTTCTTT.

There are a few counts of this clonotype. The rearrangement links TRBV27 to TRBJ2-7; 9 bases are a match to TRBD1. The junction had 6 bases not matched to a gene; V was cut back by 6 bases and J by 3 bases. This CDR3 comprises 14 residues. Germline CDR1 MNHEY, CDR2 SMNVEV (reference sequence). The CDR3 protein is CASRQGTGHYEQYF. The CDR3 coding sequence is TGTGCCAGCAGACAAGGGACAGGGCACTACGAGCAGTACTTC.

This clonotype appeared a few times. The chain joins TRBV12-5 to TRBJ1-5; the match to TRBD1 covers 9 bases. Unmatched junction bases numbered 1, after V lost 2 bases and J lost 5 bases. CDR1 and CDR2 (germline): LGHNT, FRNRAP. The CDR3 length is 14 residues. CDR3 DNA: TGTGCTAGTGGTTTGACAGGGGGCGATCAGCCCCAGCATTTT. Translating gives CASGLTGGDQPQHF.

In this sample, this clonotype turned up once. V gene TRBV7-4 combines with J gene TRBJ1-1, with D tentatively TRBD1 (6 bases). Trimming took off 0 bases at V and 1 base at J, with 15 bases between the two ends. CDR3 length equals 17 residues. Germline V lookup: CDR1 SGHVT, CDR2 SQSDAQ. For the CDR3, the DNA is TGTGCCAGCAGCTTAGCAAGGCGACAGGCGGAGAACACTGAAGCTTTCTTT. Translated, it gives CASSLARRQAENTEAFF.

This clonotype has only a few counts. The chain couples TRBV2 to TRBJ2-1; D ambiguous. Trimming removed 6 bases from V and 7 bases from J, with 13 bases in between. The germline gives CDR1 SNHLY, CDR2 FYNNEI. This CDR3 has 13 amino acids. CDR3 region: CASSQINRNEQFF. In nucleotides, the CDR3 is TGTGCCAGCAGCCAAATAAATCGGAATGAGCAGTTCTTC.

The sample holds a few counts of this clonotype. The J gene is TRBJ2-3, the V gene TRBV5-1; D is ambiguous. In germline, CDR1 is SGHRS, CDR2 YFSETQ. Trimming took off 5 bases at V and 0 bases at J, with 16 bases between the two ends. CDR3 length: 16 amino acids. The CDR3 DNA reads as TGCGCCAGCAGATTCCCGCAGGCATCTAGCACAGATACGCAGTATTTT. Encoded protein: CASRFPQASSTDTQYF.

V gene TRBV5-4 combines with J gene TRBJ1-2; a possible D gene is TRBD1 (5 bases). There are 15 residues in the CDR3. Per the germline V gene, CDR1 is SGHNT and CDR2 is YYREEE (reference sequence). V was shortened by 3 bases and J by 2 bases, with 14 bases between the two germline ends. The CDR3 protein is CASSSDRAENYGYTF. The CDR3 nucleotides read TGTGCCAGCAGCTCCGACAGAGCAGAGAACTATGGCTACACCTTC.

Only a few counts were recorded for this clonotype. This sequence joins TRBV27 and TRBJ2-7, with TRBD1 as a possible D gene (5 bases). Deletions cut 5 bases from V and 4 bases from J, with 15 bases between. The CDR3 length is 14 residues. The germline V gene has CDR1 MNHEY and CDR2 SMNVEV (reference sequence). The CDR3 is CASSPAGPGYEQYF. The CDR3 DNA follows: TGTGCCAGCAGTCCCGCAGGGCCCGGTTACGAGCAGTACTTC.

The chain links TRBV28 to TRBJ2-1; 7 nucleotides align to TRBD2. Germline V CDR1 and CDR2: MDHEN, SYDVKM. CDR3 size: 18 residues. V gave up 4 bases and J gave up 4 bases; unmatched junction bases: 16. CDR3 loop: CASSSDWVTSLVYNEQFF. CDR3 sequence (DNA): TGTGCCAGCAGTTCCGACTGGGTGACTAGCTTGGTTTACAATGAGCAGTTCTTC. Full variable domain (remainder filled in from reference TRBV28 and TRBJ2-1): DVKVTQSSRYLVKRTGEKVFLECVQDMDHENMFWYRQDPGLGLRLIYFSYDVKMKEKGDIPEGYSVSREKKERFSLILESASTNQTSMYLCASSSDWVTSLVYNEQFFGPGTRLTVL.

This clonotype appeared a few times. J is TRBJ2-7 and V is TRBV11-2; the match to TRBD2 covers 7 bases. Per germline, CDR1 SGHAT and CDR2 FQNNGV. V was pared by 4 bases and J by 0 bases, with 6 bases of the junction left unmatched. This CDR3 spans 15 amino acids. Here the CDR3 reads CASSSPGLGSYEQYF. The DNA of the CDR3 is TGTGCCAGCAGCTCCCCCGGACTAGGCTCCTACGAGCAGTACTTC.

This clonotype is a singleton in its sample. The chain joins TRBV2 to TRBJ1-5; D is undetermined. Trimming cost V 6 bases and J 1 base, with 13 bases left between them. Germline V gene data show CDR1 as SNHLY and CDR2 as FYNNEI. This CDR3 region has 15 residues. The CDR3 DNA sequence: TGTGCCAGCAGGATCGAGCCGTGGAGCAATCAGCCCCAGCATTTT. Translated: CASRIEPWSNQPQHF.

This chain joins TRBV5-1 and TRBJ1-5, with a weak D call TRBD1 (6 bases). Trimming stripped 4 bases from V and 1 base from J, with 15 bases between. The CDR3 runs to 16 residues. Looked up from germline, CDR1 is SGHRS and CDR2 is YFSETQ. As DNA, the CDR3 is TGCGCCAGCAGCCTTAAGGGGGAAGGGAGCAATCAGCCCCAGCATTTT. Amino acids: CASSLKGEGSNQPQHF.

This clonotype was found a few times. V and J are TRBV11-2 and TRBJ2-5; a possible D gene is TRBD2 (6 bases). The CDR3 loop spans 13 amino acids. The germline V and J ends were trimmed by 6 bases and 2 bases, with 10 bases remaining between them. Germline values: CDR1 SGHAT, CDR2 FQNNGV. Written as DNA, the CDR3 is TGTGCCAGCAGAAAGCGGGTTCAAGAGACCCAGTACTTC. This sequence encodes CASRKRVQETQYF.

CDR3 nucleotide sequence: TGTGCCACCAGCAGAGATCGGACCTCATACGAGCAGTACTTC. It translates to CATSRDRTSYEQYF. The rearrangement uses TRBV15 and TRBJ2-7; D not certain. The CDR3 is 14 residues long. The V and J ends lost 0 bases and 4 bases respectively, with 10 bases between them. Germline V lookup: CDR1 LNHNV, CDR2 YYDKDF (reference sequence).

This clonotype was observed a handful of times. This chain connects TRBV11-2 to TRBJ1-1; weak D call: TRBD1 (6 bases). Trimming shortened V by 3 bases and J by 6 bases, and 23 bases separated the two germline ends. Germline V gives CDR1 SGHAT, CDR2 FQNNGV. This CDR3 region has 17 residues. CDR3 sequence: CASSLWTPPGDKAEAFF. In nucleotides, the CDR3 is TGTGCCAGCAGCTTGTGGACACCTCCAGGGGATAAGGCTGAAGCTTTCTTT. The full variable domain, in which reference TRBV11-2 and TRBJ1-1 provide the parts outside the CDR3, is EAGVAQSPRYKIIEKRQSVAFWCNPISGHATLYWYQQILGQGPKLLIQFQNNGVVDDSQLPKDRFSAERLKGVDSTLKIQPAKLEDSAVYLCASSLWTPPGDKAEAFFGQGTRLTVV.

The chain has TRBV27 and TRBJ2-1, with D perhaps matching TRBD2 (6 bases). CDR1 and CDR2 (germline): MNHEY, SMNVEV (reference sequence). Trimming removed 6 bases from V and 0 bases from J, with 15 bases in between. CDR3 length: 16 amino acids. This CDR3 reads CASSPGGPSSYNEQFF. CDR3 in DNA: TGTGCCAGCAGCCCCGGAGGGCCAAGCTCCTACAATGAGCAGTTCTTC.

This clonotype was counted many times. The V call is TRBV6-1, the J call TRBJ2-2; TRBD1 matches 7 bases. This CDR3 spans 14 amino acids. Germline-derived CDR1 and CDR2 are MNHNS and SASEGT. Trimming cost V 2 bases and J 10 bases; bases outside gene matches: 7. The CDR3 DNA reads TGTGCCAGCAGTGAAAGGGACAGACTCCCGGAGCTGTTTTTT. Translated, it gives CASSERDRLPELFF.

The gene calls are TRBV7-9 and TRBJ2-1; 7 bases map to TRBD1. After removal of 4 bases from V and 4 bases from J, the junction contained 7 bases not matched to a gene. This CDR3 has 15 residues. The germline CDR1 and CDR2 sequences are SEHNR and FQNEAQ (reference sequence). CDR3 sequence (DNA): TGTGCCAGCAGCTCAGGAGAGGGGGCTTACAATGAGCAGTTCTTC. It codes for CASSSGEGAYNEQFF.